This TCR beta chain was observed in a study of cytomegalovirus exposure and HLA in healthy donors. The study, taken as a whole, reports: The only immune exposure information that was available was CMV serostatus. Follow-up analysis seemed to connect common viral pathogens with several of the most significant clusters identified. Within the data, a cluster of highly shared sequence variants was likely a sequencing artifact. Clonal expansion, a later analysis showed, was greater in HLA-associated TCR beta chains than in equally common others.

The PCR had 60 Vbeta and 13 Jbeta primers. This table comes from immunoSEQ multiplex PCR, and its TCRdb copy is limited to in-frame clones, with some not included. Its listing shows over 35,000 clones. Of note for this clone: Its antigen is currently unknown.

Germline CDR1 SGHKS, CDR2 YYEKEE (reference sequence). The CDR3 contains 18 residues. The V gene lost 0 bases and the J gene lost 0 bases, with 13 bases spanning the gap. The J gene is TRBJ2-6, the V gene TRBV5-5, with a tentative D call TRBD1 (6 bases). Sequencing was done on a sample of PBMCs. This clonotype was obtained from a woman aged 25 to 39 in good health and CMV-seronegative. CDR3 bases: TGTGCCAGCAGCTTGGGACAGGACCTAAGCTCTGGGGCCAACGTCCTGACTTTC. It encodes CASSLGQDLSSGANVLTF. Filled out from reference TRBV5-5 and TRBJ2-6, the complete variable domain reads DAGVTQSPTHLIKTRGQQVTLRCSPISGHKSVSWYQQVLGQGPQFIFQYYEKEERGRGNFPDRFSARQFPNYSSELNVNALLLGDSALYLCASSLGQDLSSGANVLTFGAGSRLTVL.